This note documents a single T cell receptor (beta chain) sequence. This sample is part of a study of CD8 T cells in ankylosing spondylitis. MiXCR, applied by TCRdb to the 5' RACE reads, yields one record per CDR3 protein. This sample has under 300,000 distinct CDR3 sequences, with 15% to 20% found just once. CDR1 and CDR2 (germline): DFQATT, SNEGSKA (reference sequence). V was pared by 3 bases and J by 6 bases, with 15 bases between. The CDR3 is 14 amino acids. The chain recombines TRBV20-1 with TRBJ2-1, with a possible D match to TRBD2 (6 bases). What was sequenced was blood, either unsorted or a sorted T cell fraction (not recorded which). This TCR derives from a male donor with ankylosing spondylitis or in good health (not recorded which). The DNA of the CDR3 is TGCAGTGCTAGGGGTCCCGGGAGAGGCAATGAGCAGTTCTTC. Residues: CSARGPGRGNEQFF.